One and the same sample provided the 15 T cell receptor beta chains below, sequenced in a study of Ad26.COV2.S vaccination and SARS-CoV-2 variants. Sequencing used immunoSEQ multiplex PCR; TCRdb keeps in-frame clones, though not all of them. The sample holds roughly 320,000 clones, about 86% seen once. Noted treatment: around 19 received Ad26.COV2.S at low or high dose, single or two shots; 5 received placebo; per-sample allocation not given. The samples were gathered on day 63 after the first injection of vaccine or placebo. The sequences come from peripheral blood, collected in a trial of Ad26.COV2.S vaccine versus placebo. Source of these receptors: a person between 18 and 65 years old who received the Ad26.COV2.S COVID-19 vaccine or a placebo.

The chain combines TRBV5-6 with TRBJ2-1, with a possible D match to TRBD2 (6 bases). This CDR3 spans 15 amino acids. V dropped 4 bases and J dropped 7 bases, with 18 bases sitting between them. Germline V CDR1 and CDR2: SGHDT, YYEEEE. The CDR3 nucleotides read TGTGCCAGCAGCCCGGAGGGGACGTTTAAAAATGAGCAGTTCTTC. Protein: CASSPEGTFKNEQFF.

The chain employs TRBV5-1 and TRBJ1-3, with D hard to call. The length of the CDR3 is 13 residues. Germline V gene data show CDR1 as SGHRS and CDR2 as YFSETQ. Trimming left V 0 bases short and J 2 bases short, with 3 bases between. The CDR3 bases are TGCGCCAGCAGCTTGGGCGCTGGAAACACCATATATTTT. Translated: CASSLGAGNTIYF.

On this clone itself: The same CDR3 can be traced to other DNA sequences in this sample. This sequence joins TRBV6-1 and TRBJ2-7; D is undetermined. The germline gives CDR1 MNHNS, CDR2 SASEGT. The V end lost 1 base, the J end lost 1 base, and 8 bases lay between the germline ends. The CDR3 loop spans 14 amino acids. CDR3 protein: CASSEEPRSYEQYF. The CDR3 coding sequence is TGTGCCAGCAGTGAAGAACCGCGTTCCTACGAGCAGTACTTC.

V usage is TRBV7-4 and J usage is TRBJ2-4; no reliable D call. Germline CDR1 and CDR2: SGHVT and SQSDAQ. The length of the CDR3 is 12 residues. V lost 5 bases to trimming and J lost 7 bases, with 9 bases between them. CDR3 protein: CASSVPWNIQYF. CDR3 nucleotides: TGTGCCAGCAGCGTACCCTGGAACATTCAGTACTTC.

This clone appeared once. The chain employs TRBV7-8 and TRBJ1-2, with a weak D call TRBD1 (6 bases). The V and J ends lost 0 bases and 4 bases respectively, with 12 bases between them. CDR1 is SGHVS, CDR2 FQNEAQ, per germline. The CDR3 spans 15 residues. DNA for the CDR3: TGTGCCAGCAGCTTAGCGATAACAGGGTCCTATGGCTACACCTTC. It specifies CASSLAITGSYGYTF.

This chain links TRBV6-5 with TRBJ2-7; 9 bases are shared with TRBD2. The germline gives CDR1 MNHEY, CDR2 SVGAGI. Trimming removed 6 bases from V and 3 bases from J; junction bases left unmatched: 6. CDR3 size: 14 residues. The chain's CDR3 is CASRTSGPIYEQYF. The CDR3 DNA sequence: TGTGCCAGCAGAACTAGCGGGCCCATCTACGAGCAGTACTTC.

This chain connects TRBV6-6 to TRBJ1-2; 9 nucleotides match TRBD1. The CDR3 has 14 residues. The trim removed 5 bases at V and 5 bases at J, leaving 6 bases unmatched. The germline V gene has CDR1 MNHNY and CDR2 SVGAGI (reference sequence). The CDR3 region has the DNA TGTGCCAGCAGTACCGGGACAGGGAGATATGGCTACACCTTC. Translation: CASSTGTGRYGYTF.

V gene TRBV7-4 combines with J gene TRBJ2-7, with TRBD1 as a possible D gene (5 bases). CDR1 SGHVT and CDR2 SQSDAQ come from the germline V gene. V was trimmed by 3 bases and J by 5 bases, leaving 20 bases between them. The CDR3 consists of 16 residues. Here the CDR3 reads CASSFIRVSPTNEQYF. The CDR3 nucleotides read TGTGCCAGCAGCTTTATCAGGGTGAGTCCCACGAACGAGCAGTACTTC.

The chain joins TRBV6-2 or TRBV6-3 to TRBJ1-2, with D possibly TRBD1 on 5 matching bases. The CDR3 has 13 amino acids. CDR1 and CDR2 (germline): MNHEY, SVGEGT. The V gene lost 6 bases and the J gene lost 4 bases, with 12 bases spanning the gap. CDR3 region: CASSPGTIYGYTF. CDR3 coding DNA: TGTGCCAGCAGCCCGGGGACCATCTATGGCTACACCTTC.

The chain recombines TRBV10-3 with TRBJ2-1; a possible D gene is TRBD2 (5 bases). The CDR3 sequence is 15 residues long. The V gene's germline CDR1 is ENHRY and CDR2 SYGVKD. The ends were cut back, 5 bases at V and 5 bases at J, with 16 bases in the middle. The CDR3 protein is CAISSSAGENNEQFF. CDR3 in DNA: TGTGCCATCAGTTCCTCAGCCGGGGAAAACAATGAGCAGTTCTTC.

About this clone itself: The germline gene is not matched at one end of the junction; a read error may be the cause. The rearrangement joins TRBV7-7 to TRBJ2-5; 11 bases fit TRBD1. The CDR3 is made up of 15 amino acids. The germline V gene encodes CDR1 SSHAT and CDR2 FNYEAQ (reference sequence). The CDR3 DNA reads as TGTGCTAGCAGCCCTGGACAGGGGGCAGGAGAGACCCAGTACTTC. This codes for CASSPGQGAGETQYF. Supplemented by reference TRBV7-7 and TRBJ2-5, the full variable domain reads GAGVSQSPRYKVTKRGQDVTLRCDPISSHATLYWYQQALGQGPEFLTYFNYEAQPDKSGLPSDRFSAERPEGSISTLTIQRTEQRDSAMYRCASSPGQGAGETQYFGPGTRLLVL.

The V call is TRBV30, the J call TRBJ1-1; 7 bases agree with TRBD1. V dropped 8 bases and J dropped 4; count of bases not matched to a gene: 16. The CDR3 is made up of 15 amino acids. From germline, CDR1 is GTSNPN and CDR2 SVGIG (reference sequence). The CDR3 region has the DNA TGTGCCGGCTCTTCCAGGACAGGCTTGTCCACTGAAGCTTTCTTT. This gives the protein CAGSSRTGLSTEAFF. Full variable domain (outside the CDR3, taken from reference TRBV30 and TRBJ1-1): SQTIHQWPATLVQPVGSPLSLECTVEGTSNPNLYWYRQAAGRGLQLLFYSVGIGQISSEVPQNLSASRPQDRQFILSSKKLLLSDSGFYLCAGSSRTGLSTEAFFGQGTRLTVV.

The rearrangement uses TRBV5-1 and TRBJ1-4; perhaps TRBD1 as D (5 bases). Per the germline V gene, CDR1 is SGHRS and CDR2 is YFSETQ. This CDR3 is built from 14 residues. Trimming took off 4 bases at V and 1 base at J, with 8 bases between the two ends. For the CDR3, the DNA is TGCGCCAGCAGCGCAAGGGGAACTAATGAAAAACTGTTTTTT. Translation gives CASSARGTNEKLFF.

V is TRBV3-1 (or the pseudogene TRBV3-2) and J is TRBJ2-2; 7 bases match TRBD2. V lost 1 base and J lost 5; bases outside the gene matches: 4. There are 15 residues in the CDR3. CDR1 LGHDT and CDR2 YNNKEL come from the germline V gene (reference sequence). This CDR3 reads CASSQAGLGTGELFF. The DNA for the CDR3 is TGTGCCAGCAGCCAAGCTGGACTAGGGACCGGGGAGCTGTTTTTT.

The genes are TRBV7-7 and TRBJ1-5, with D hard to call. CDR1 is SSHAT, CDR2 FNYEAQ, per germline (reference sequence). Trimming removed 0 bases from V and 6 bases from J, with 6 bases in between. CDR3 length: 13 amino acids. The CDR3 region has the DNA TGTGCCAGCAGCTTAGCTGAGGGTCAGCCCCAGCATTTT. Amino acid sequence: CASSLAEGQPQHF. The variable domain in full, with the rest retrieved from reference TRBV7-7 and TRBJ1-5, is GAGVSQSPRYKVTKRGQDVTLRCDPISSHATLYWYQQALGQGPEFLTYFNYEAQPDKSGLPSDRFSAERPEGSISTLTIQRTEQRDSAMYRCASSLAEGQPQHFGDGTRLSIL.